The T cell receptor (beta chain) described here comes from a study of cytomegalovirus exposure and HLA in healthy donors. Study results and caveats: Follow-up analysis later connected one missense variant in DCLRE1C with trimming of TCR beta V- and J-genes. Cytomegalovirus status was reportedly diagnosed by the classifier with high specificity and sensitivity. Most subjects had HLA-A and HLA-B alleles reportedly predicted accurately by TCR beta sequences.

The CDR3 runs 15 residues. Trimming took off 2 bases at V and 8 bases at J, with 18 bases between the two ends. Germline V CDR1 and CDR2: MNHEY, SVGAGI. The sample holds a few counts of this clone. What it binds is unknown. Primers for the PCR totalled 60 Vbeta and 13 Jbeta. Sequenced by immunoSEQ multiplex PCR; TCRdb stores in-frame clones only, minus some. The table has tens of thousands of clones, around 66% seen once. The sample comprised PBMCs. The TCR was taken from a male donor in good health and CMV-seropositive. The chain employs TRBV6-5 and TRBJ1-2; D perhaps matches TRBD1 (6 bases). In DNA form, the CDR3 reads TGTGCCAGCAGTTACCAGGGGAACAGGGAGGGGGGCTACACCTTC. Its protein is CASSYQGNREGGYTF.